Listed below are T cell receptor beta chains from one sample, sequenced in a study of blood T cell repertoires in COVID-19. Repertoires were generated with immunoSEQ multiplex PCR, while TCRdb's copy carries only in-frame clones and drops some. The repertoire holds about 200,000 clones, with 80% to 90% as singletons. Sequencing was carried out using PBMCs or T cells enriched from blood (not recorded which). These TCRs come from a woman aged 30 to 39 who had been exposed to COVID-19. The CDR3 runs from the conserved cysteine through the conserved F or W. A D gene is named only where the DNA matches it firmly. Size tells how often a clone was seen (once, few, many) or the class of an expanded clone, and some rows leave it out.

cdr3_nt: TGTGCCAGCAGTGGGCCCAGGGGGCCGAAAGGCGGGGAGCTGTTTTTT
cdr3_aa: CASSGPRGPKGGELFF
j_call: TRBJ2-2
v_call: TRBV6-1
d_call: TRBD1
cdr3_length: 16
clone_size: NA

cdr3_nt: TGTGCCATCAGTGATCCGGGACTAGCGGGGGCAACACTCTCCTACGAGCAGTACTTC
cdr3_aa: CAISDPGLAGATLSYEQYF
j_call: TRBJ2-7
v_call: TRBV10-3
d_call: TRBD2
cdr3_length: 19
clone_size: NA

cdr3_nt: TGTGCCAGCAGCGCGAACGGGGACACCGGGGAGCTGTTTTTT
cdr3_aa: CASSANGDTGELFF
j_call: TRBJ2-2
v_call: TRBV9
d_call: NA
cdr3_length: 14
clone_size: NA

cdr3_nt: TGTGCCAGCAGTCCAGGGGGGACCCATGGCCGAGAAGCTTTCTTT
cdr3_aa: CASSPGGTHGREAFF
j_call: TRBJ1-1
v_call: TRBV27
d_call: TRBD1
cdr3_length: 15
clone_size: NA

cdr3_nt: TGTGCCAGCAGCGAACTAGCGGGGGGGTCAGATACGCAGTATTTT
cdr3_aa: CASSELAGGSDTQYF
j_call: TRBJ2-3
v_call: TRBV27
d_call: TRBD2
cdr3_length: 15
clone_size: once

cdr3_nt: TGTGCCAGCAGTCTTACAGATTACTATGGCTACACCTTC
cdr3_aa: CASSLTDYYGYTF
j_call: TRBJ1-2
v_call: TRBV2
d_call: NA
cdr3_length: 13
clone_size: NA

cdr3_nt: TGTGCCAGCATCGGCGGGGTGAACACCGGGGAGCTGTTTTTT
cdr3_aa: CASIGGVNTGELFF
j_call: TRBJ2-2
v_call: TRBV2
d_call: NA
cdr3_length: 14
clone_size: NA

cdr3_nt: TGTGCCAGCAGTCTGGACAGTGAGACCCAGTACTTC
cdr3_aa: CASSLDSETQYF
j_call: TRBJ2-5
v_call: TRBV5-4
d_call: NA
cdr3_length: 12
clone_size: NA

cdr3_nt: TGTGCCAGCAGCGGTTCAAGAGGGGAAAAACTGTTTTTT
cdr3_aa: CASSGSRGEKLFF
j_call: TRBJ1-4
v_call: TRBV5-5
d_call: NA
cdr3_length: 13
clone_size: NA

cdr3_nt: TGTGCCAGCAGCTCGTTCTCCAGGGGGCGCGGTACAGATACGCAGTATTTT
cdr3_aa: CASSSFSRGRGTDTQYF
j_call: TRBJ2-3
v_call: TRBV11-3
d_call: TRBD1
cdr3_length: 17
clone_size: NA

cdr3_nt: TGTGCCAGTAGCCCAGCGGGGACTAGCACAGATACGCAGTATTTT
cdr3_aa: CASSPAGTSTDTQYF
j_call: TRBJ2-3
v_call: TRBV19
d_call: TRBD2
cdr3_length: 15
clone_size: NA

cdr3_nt: TGCGCCAGCAGCTCCTTAGATGGGGGCAAAAACTATGGCTACACCTTC
cdr3_aa: CASSSLDGGKNYGYTF
j_call: TRBJ1-2
v_call: TRBV5-1
d_call: NA
cdr3_length: 16
clone_size: NA

cdr3_nt: TGCGCCAGCAGCCCCCTCCACAGGGGCGGTGAAAAACTGTTTTTT
cdr3_aa: CASSPLHRGGEKLFF
j_call: TRBJ1-4
v_call: TRBV5-1
d_call: TRBD1
cdr3_length: 15
clone_size: NA

cdr3_nt: TGTGCCAGCAGTTTATTGGCGGGAGAGCAGTACTTC
cdr3_aa: CASSLLAGEQYF
j_call: TRBJ2-7
v_call: TRBV27
d_call: NA
cdr3_length: 12
clone_size: NA

cdr3_nt: TGTGCCAGCAGTTACTCCGACTCCCTAGGGGGAGCCCCCTACGAGCAGTACTTC
cdr3_aa: CASSYSDSLGGAPYEQYF
j_call: TRBJ2-7
v_call: TRBV6-2/TRBV6-3
d_call: NA
cdr3_length: 18
clone_size: NA

cdr3_nt: TGCAGCGTTGCTCGGAACACTGAAGCTTTCTTT
cdr3_aa: CSVARNTEAFF
j_call: TRBJ1-1
v_call: TRBV29-1
d_call: NA
cdr3_length: 11
clone_size: NA

cdr3_nt: TGTGCCAGCAGCCAGTCGGACAACGAGCAGTACTTC
cdr3_aa: CASSQSDNEQYF
j_call: TRBJ2-7
v_call: TRBV3-1/TRBV3-2
d_call: NA
cdr3_length: 12
clone_size: NA

cdr3_nt: TGCAGCGTTGTAAGGGGGGGCGAGCAGTACTTC
cdr3_aa: CSVVRGGEQYF
j_call: TRBJ2-7
v_call: TRBV29-1
d_call: NA
cdr3_length: 11
clone_size: NA

cdr3_nt: TGTGCCAGGACAGGGGGCGCAGGTCATGGCTACACCTTC
cdr3_aa: CARTGGAGHGYTF
j_call: TRBJ1-2
v_call: TRBV14
d_call: TRBD1
cdr3_length: 13
clone_size: NA

cdr3_nt: TGTGCCAGCAGTTTACAGGGGATTCCTAGCACAGATACGCAGTATTTT
cdr3_aa: CASSLQGIPSTDTQYF
j_call: TRBJ2-3
v_call: TRBV6-5
d_call: TRBD1
cdr3_length: 16
clone_size: NA

cdr3_nt: TGTGCCAGCAGCCCGGGACAGATGAACACTGAAGCTTTCTTT
cdr3_aa: CASSPGQMNTEAFF
j_call: TRBJ1-1
v_call: TRBV7-2
d_call: TRBD1
cdr3_length: 14
clone_size: NA

cdr3_nt: TGTGCCAGCAGCTGGACATTCCGCCAAGAGACCCAGTACTTC
cdr3_aa: CASSWTFRQETQYF
j_call: TRBJ2-5
v_call: TRBV7-2
d_call: NA
cdr3_length: 14
clone_size: NA

cdr3_nt: TGTGCCAGTAGTATTGGGACAGGGAGCAATCAGCCCCAGCATTTT
cdr3_aa: CASSIGTGSNQPQHF
j_call: TRBJ1-5
v_call: TRBV19
d_call: TRBD1
cdr3_length: 15
clone_size: NA

cdr3_nt: TGCGCCAGCAGCTCCTACAACAGGGCAAGAAGCAATCAGCCCCAGCATTTT
cdr3_aa: CASSSYNRARSNQPQHF
j_call: TRBJ1-5
v_call: TRBV23-1
d_call: NA
cdr3_length: 17
clone_size: few

cdr3_nt: TGTGCCAGCAGCTCTTTTGCGGGGGGAACCGGGGAGCTGTTTTTT
cdr3_aa: CASSSFAGGTGELFF
j_call: TRBJ2-2
v_call: TRBV7-9
d_call: TRBD2
cdr3_length: 15
clone_size: few

cdr3_nt: TGTGCCAGCTCACCAAGCCCAGCGGCGAACACCGGGGAGCTGTTTTTT
cdr3_aa: CASSPSPAANTGELFF
j_call: TRBJ2-2
v_call: TRBV18
d_call: NA
cdr3_length: 16
clone_size: NA

cdr3_nt: TGTGCCAGCAGCCCGGAGGGGGGGAGCACTGAAGCTTTCTTT
cdr3_aa: CASSPEGGSTEAFF
j_call: TRBJ1-1
v_call: TRBV5-4
d_call: NA
cdr3_length: 14
clone_size: NA

cdr3_nt: TGTGCCATCAGTGAGTCCCAGGGCCAGCCCCAGCATTTT
cdr3_aa: CAISESQGQPQHF
j_call: TRBJ1-5
v_call: TRBV10-3
d_call: NA
cdr3_length: 13
clone_size: NA

cdr3_nt: TGTGCCAGCAGCCAACGACTAGCCCAAGAGACCCAGTACTTC
cdr3_aa: CASSQRLAQETQYF
j_call: TRBJ2-5
v_call: TRBV11-2
d_call: TRBD2
cdr3_length: 14
clone_size: NA

cdr3_nt: TGTGCCATCAGTGGGACAGGGAACCAAGAGACCCAGTACTTC
cdr3_aa: CAISGTGNQETQYF
j_call: TRBJ2-5
v_call: TRBV10-3
d_call: TRBD1
cdr3_length: 14
clone_size: NA

cdr3_nt: TGTGCCAGCACCAGCGGGAGTGGCTACACCTTC
cdr3_aa: CASTSGSGYTF
j_call: TRBJ1-2
v_call: TRBV12-3/TRBV12-4
d_call: NA
cdr3_length: 11
clone_size: NA

cdr3_nt: TGTGCCAGCGAAGAGGGGACAGGGGTGGGAAAACTGTTTTTT
cdr3_aa: CASEEGTGVGKLFF
j_call: TRBJ1-4
v_call: TRBV2
d_call: TRBD1
cdr3_length: 14
clone_size: NA

cdr3_nt: TGCGCCAGCAGTGGGTGGGCACAAGCTTTCTTT
cdr3_aa: CASSGWAQAFF
j_call: TRBJ1-1
v_call: TRBV10-2
d_call: NA
cdr3_length: 11
clone_size: NA

cdr3_nt: TGTGCCAGCAGTTTACCCCGTCAGGGGGTACGTAATTCACCCCTCCACTTT
cdr3_aa: CASSLPRQGVRNSPLHF
j_call: TRBJ1-6
v_call: TRBV27
d_call: TRBD1
cdr3_length: 17
clone_size: NA

cdr3_nt: TGTGCCAGCAGCTTAGATGCAGGGGTCAATCGGGGCTACACCTTC
cdr3_aa: CASSLDAGVNRGYTF
j_call: TRBJ1-2
v_call: TRBV11-2
d_call: NA
cdr3_length: 15
clone_size: NA

cdr3_nt: TGTGCCAGCAGTTTCCCCCGCCGGGGGGGGACTAGCGGGGAGACAGTCACAGATACGCAGTATTTT
cdr3_aa: CASSFPRRGGTSGETVTDTQYF
j_call: TRBJ2-3
v_call: TRBV28
d_call: TRBD2
cdr3_length: 22
clone_size: NA

cdr3_nt: TGTGCCGTCGGGTGGCCCAACTATGGCTACACCTTC
cdr3_aa: CAVGWPNYGYTF
j_call: TRBJ1-2
v_call: TRBV27
d_call: NA
cdr3_length: 12
clone_size: NA

cdr3_nt: TGTGCCAGTAATCCACCGGGACAGGGGGTCAATGAGCAGTTCTTC
cdr3_aa: CASNPPGQGVNEQFF
j_call: TRBJ2-1
v_call: TRBV19
d_call: TRBD1
cdr3_length: 15
clone_size: NA

cdr3_nt: TGTGCCAGCAGTGGGACAGGGGGGAATAACTATGGCTACACCTTC
cdr3_aa: CASSGTGGNNYGYTF
j_call: TRBJ1-2
v_call: TRBV21-1
d_call: NA
cdr3_length: 15
clone_size: NA

cdr3_nt: TGTGCCAGCTCACCAAGCGGGGAAAACACCGGGGAGCTGTTTTTT
cdr3_aa: CASSPSGENTGELFF
j_call: TRBJ2-2
v_call: TRBV18
d_call: TRBD2
cdr3_length: 15
clone_size: NA

cdr3_nt: TGCGCCAGCAGCCAGATGACAGGGTCGAATAATAAACTGTTTTTT
cdr3_aa: CASSQMTGSNNKLFF
j_call: TRBJ1-4
v_call: TRBV5-1
d_call: TRBD1
cdr3_length: 15
clone_size: NA

cdr3_nt: TGCGCCAGCAGCCCCCAAGTAACCTCCAGCAATGAGCAGTTCTTC
cdr3_aa: CASSPQVTSSNEQFF
j_call: TRBJ2-1
v_call: TRBV5-1
d_call: NA
cdr3_length: 15
clone_size: NA

cdr3_nt: TGTGCCAGCAGAGGTACCGCCGCGGGCACGCAGTATTTT
cdr3_aa: CASRGTAAGTQYF
j_call: TRBJ2-3
v_call: TRBV12-3/TRBV12-4
d_call: NA
cdr3_length: 13
clone_size: NA

cdr3_nt: TGTGCCAGCAGCAACGCGGGGGGTCCGAACACCGGGGAGCTGTTTTTT
cdr3_aa: CASSNAGGPNTGELFF
j_call: TRBJ2-2
v_call: TRBV11-3
d_call: TRBD2
cdr3_length: 16
clone_size: NA

cdr3_nt: TGTGCCAGCAATCTTAGCGGGGGAGGAAATGAGCAGTTCTTC
cdr3_aa: CASNLSGGGNEQFF
j_call: TRBJ2-1
v_call: TRBV2
d_call: TRBD2
cdr3_length: 14
clone_size: NA

cdr3_nt: TGTGCCAGTAGTATGCGTCTGGTAGACTACACCTTC
cdr3_aa: CASSMRLVDYTF
j_call: TRBJ1-2
v_call: TRBV19
d_call: NA
cdr3_length: 12
clone_size: NA

cdr3_nt: TGTGCCAGCAGCCGGACAGGGACCAATCAGCCCCAGCATTTT
cdr3_aa: CASSRTGTNQPQHF
j_call: TRBJ1-5
v_call: TRBV9
d_call: TRBD1
cdr3_length: 14
clone_size: NA

cdr3_nt: TGTGCCAGCAGCGTAGTGGCGGGCTATGGCTACACCTTC
cdr3_aa: CASSVVAGYGYTF
j_call: TRBJ1-2
v_call: TRBV9
d_call: NA
cdr3_length: 13
clone_size: once

cdr3_nt: TGTGCCAGCAGCCATCAGGGAAGTGAAAAACTGTTTTTT
cdr3_aa: CASSHQGSEKLFF
j_call: TRBJ1-4
v_call: TRBV6-5
d_call: NA
cdr3_length: 13
clone_size: NA

cdr3_nt: TGTGCCAGCAGTAGGGAGGACAGGTGGGGGCTGTTC
cdr3_aa: CASSREDRWGLF
j_call: TRBJ2-7
v_call: TRBV6-6
d_call: NA
cdr3_length: 12
clone_size: NA

cdr3_nt: TGTGCCACCAGTGACCCTAGACAGGGTAGGAGGCAGTTCTTC
cdr3_aa: CATSDPRQGRRQFF
j_call: TRBJ2-1
v_call: TRBV24-1
d_call: TRBD1
cdr3_length: 14
clone_size: once

cdr3_nt: TGTGCCAGCATCCTATTAGATACGCAGTATTTT
cdr3_aa: CASILLDTQYF
j_call: TRBJ2-3
v_call: TRBV7-9
d_call: NA
cdr3_length: 11
clone_size: NA

cdr3_nt: TGTGCCAGCAGCCTTGCCCGCGGGGGGGGCCGAGATGAGCAGTTCTTC
cdr3_aa: CASSLARGGGRDEQFF
j_call: TRBJ2-1
v_call: TRBV5-4
d_call: TRBD2
cdr3_length: 16
clone_size: NA

cdr3_nt: TGTGCCAGCACCTTGCGGAACACTGAAGCTTTCTTT
cdr3_aa: CASTLRNTEAFF
j_call: TRBJ1-1
v_call: TRBV12-3/TRBV12-4
d_call: NA
cdr3_length: 12
clone_size: NA

cdr3_nt: TGCGCCAGCAGGACAGGGGGCCCGAGCTCTGGAAACACCATATATTTT
cdr3_aa: CASRTGGPSSGNTIYF
j_call: TRBJ1-3
v_call: TRBV10-2
d_call: TRBD1
cdr3_length: 16
clone_size: NA

cdr3_nt: TGCGCCAGCAGCTTGGGAAGAGGTGCCTATAATTCACCCCTCCACTTT
cdr3_aa: CASSLGRGAYNSPLHF
j_call: TRBJ1-6
v_call: TRBV5-1
d_call: NA
cdr3_length: 16
clone_size: NA